The 23 T cell receptor beta chains below were found in one sample sequenced in a study of T-cell reconstitution after alpha-beta-depleted transplantation in children (dated by TCRdb to the mid-2010s). Reading the label with the study, this specimen's treatment or condition is: allogeneic hematopoietic cell transplantation with graft depleted of TCRalphabeta T cells and CD19 B cells. Libraries were built with PCR. Sequencing was performed on an Illumina HiSeq 2500. TCR libraries were prepared with molecular barcoding, using unique molecular identifiers to normalize TCRbeta repertoire quantification. TCRdb reworked the public reads: Q25 trimming with fastp, MiXCR clone assembly, productive beta chains retained. Rows with a matching CDR3 protein are joined into one entry that keeps the most common DNA and genes. In this sample the table shows about 250,000 distinct CDR3 sequences, 20% to 30% of which occur a single time. The ten largest clonotypes hold about 5% of the sample.

The source was PBMCs, mostly from graft donor cells, collected 360 days after TCRalphabeta/CD19-depleted stem cell transplant. These receptors all stem from a female patient aged 2-10 years who had a stem cell transplant for congenital amegakaryocytic thrombocytopenia, so the T cells may come from the graft donor.

A few counts support this clonotype. The chain uses TRBV10-3 and TRBJ2-5; TRBD1 is a possible D gene (6 bases). V lost 6 bases to trimming and J lost 1 base, with 12 bases between them. This CDR3 spans 14 amino acids. Germline-derived CDR1 and CDR2 are ENHRY and SYGVKD. The CDR3 nucleotides read TGTGCCATCAGCCGGGACATGCGCCAAGAGACCCAGTACTTC. Its protein is CAISRDMRQETQYF.

This clonotype was observed a few times. The CDR3 protein is CSAAWTGAYNEQFF. The CDR3 DNA reads TGCAGTGCCGCCTGGACAGGGGCCTACAATGAGCAGTTCTTC. The chain has TRBV20-1 and TRBJ2-1; 9 bases fit TRBD1. V was pared by 6 bases and J by 2 bases, with 5 bases of the junction left unmatched. The germline V gene encodes CDR1 DFQATT and CDR2 SNEGSKA (reference sequence). The CDR3 totals 14 residues.

This rearrangement joins TRBV18 to TRBJ2-1; D not certain. Germline assignment: CDR1 KGHSH and CDR2 LQKENI. This CDR3 spans 16 amino acids. Trimming cost V 1 base and J 4 bases, with 14 bases left between them. CDR3 loop: CASSPRVSPDYNEQFF. CDR3 DNA: TGTGCCAGCTCACCACGGGTGAGTCCAGATTACAATGAGCAGTTCTTC.

Only a few counts were recorded for this clonotype. V gene TRBV20-1 combines with J gene TRBJ2-7, with 11 bases fitting TRBD2. This CDR3 region has 19 residues. After removal of 2 bases from V and 4 bases from J, the junction contained 19 bases not matched to a gene. In germline, CDR1 is DFQATT, CDR2 SNEGSKA (reference sequence). CDR3 sequence: CSARPEIRGTSGGEYEQYF. CDR3 in DNA: TGCAGTGCTAGACCGGAAATAAGGGGAACTAGCGGGGGAGAATACGAGCAGTACTTC.

This clonotype was observed a few times. The chain joins TRBV7-8 to TRBJ2-1; 12 positions agree with TRBD2. Germline lookup yields CDR1 SGHVS and CDR2 FQNEAQ. The V gene end was trimmed by 4 bases and the J gene end by 5 bases; junction bases not matched to a gene: 12. The CDR3 is 18 amino acids. This CDR3 is CASSSSRTSGMENNEQFF. Here the CDR3 DNA reads TGTGCCAGCAGCTCGAGCCGGACTAGCGGGATGGAAAACAATGAGCAGTTCTTC.

This clonotype was counted a few times. This chain uses TRBV27 with TRBJ2-1; unclear D gene. The CDR3 covers 13 residues. The V and J ends lost 3 bases and 7 bases respectively, with 10 bases between them. Germline CDR1 is MNHEY and CDR2 is SMNVEV (reference sequence). The CDR3 here is CASSLGRMNEQFF. In nucleotides, the CDR3 is TGTGCCAGCAGTTTGGGCAGGATGAATGAGCAGTTCTTC.

This chain connects TRBV5-5 to TRBJ2-7; TRBD1 or TRBD2 may be the D gene (6 bases each). V was shortened by 7 bases and J by 0 bases, with 14 bases between the two germline ends. CDR3 size: 14 residues. From germline, CDR1 is SGHKS and CDR2 YYEKEE (reference sequence). The DNA of the CDR3 is TGTGCCAGCGTTAAAGGGGGGAGCTCCTACGAGCAGTACTTC. As protein: CASVKGGSSYEQYF.

This clonotype was detected only a few times. This rearrangement joins TRBV20-1 to TRBJ2-3, with D hard to call. Trimming shortened V by 3 bases and J by 0 bases, and 7 bases separated the two germline ends. CDR3 length: 13 amino acids. Germline lookup yields CDR1 DFQATT and CDR2 SNEGSKA (reference sequence). The CDR3 nucleotides are TGCAGTGCTAGCATCCCTAGCACAGATACGCAGTATTTT. Amino acid sequence: CSASIPSTDTQYF.

J is TRBJ2-5 and V is TRBV6-1; D may be TRBD2 (6 bases). V lost 8 bases to trimming and J lost 1 base, with 14 bases between them. The length of the CDR3 is 14 residues. Germline lookup yields CDR1 MNHNS and CDR2 SASEGT. Here the CDR3 DNA reads TGTGCCAGCGGAGGCGCGGGGCGCCAAGAGACCCAGTACTTC. Its protein product is CASGGAGRQETQYF.

Only a few counts were recorded for this clonotype. V is TRBV18 and J is TRBJ2-3; D is undetermined. CDR1 KGHSH and CDR2 LQKENI come from the germline V gene. This CDR3 comprises 15 residues. The V and J ends lost 3 bases and 4 bases respectively, with 14 bases between them. The CDR3 DNA is TGTGCCAGCTCACCCCCCGGCTGGACCTCAGATACGCAGTATTTT. Protein sequence: CASSPPGWTSDTQYF.

V and J are TRBV28 and TRBJ2-3; 8 nucleotides match TRBD1. Losses at the gene ends were 5 bases for V and 2 bases for J; bases not matched to a gene: 6. This CDR3 has 15 amino acids. Germline CDR1 and CDR2: MDHEN and SYDVKM. The CDR3 loop reads CASSGQGAPTDTQYF. For the CDR3, the DNA is TGTGCCAGCAGTGGTCAGGGGGCCCCCACAGATACGCAGTATTTT.

This clonotype was seen a few times. This chain's CDR3 is CAIGGLAESTDTQYF. In DNA, the CDR3 is TGTGCCATCGGGGGACTAGCGGAGAGCACAGATACGCAGTATTTT. This chain connects TRBV10-3 to TRBJ2-3; 11 bases match TRBD2. The CDR3 contains 15 residues. The germline gives CDR1 ENHRY, CDR2 SYGVKD. V lost 8 bases and J lost 0; bases outside the gene matches: 4.

The rearrangement uses TRBV18 and TRBJ1-1; D is unresolved. CDR3 length: 14 residues. CDR1 KGHSH and CDR2 LQKENI come from the germline V gene. Trimming cost V 3 bases and J 1 base, with 9 bases left between them. The CDR3 coding sequence is TGTGCCAGCTCACCGTCGGCACAGAACACTGAAGCTTTCTTT. Translation gives CASSPSAQNTEAFF.

This chain uses TRBV4-1 with TRBJ2-1; 8 bases are a match to TRBD2. Germline V gene lookup returns CDR1 MGHRA and CDR2 YSYEKL. The CDR3 spans 17 residues. Trimming cost V 1 base and J 6 bases; bases outside gene matches: 11. CDR3 in DNA: TGCGCCAGCAGCCAAGGGGGGCTGGGACTAGGGGTCAATGAGCAGTTCTTC. Protein sequence: CASSQGGLGLGVNEQFF.

This chain uses TRBV6-1 with TRBJ1-6; unclear D gene. The ends were cut back, 3 bases at V and 5 bases at J, with 5 bases in the middle. This CDR3 spans 13 amino acids. Germline V gene sequence: CDR1 MNHNS, CDR2 SASEGT. The CDR3 region is CASSDRDNSPLHF. The CDR3 DNA reads TGTGCCAGCAGTGACAGAGATAATTCACCCCTCCACTTT.

The rearrangement links TRBV28 to TRBJ2-2; perhaps TRBD2 as D (6 bases). The germline V gene has CDR1 MDHEN and CDR2 SYDVKM. The V end was cut by 11 bases, the J end by 6 bases, with 25 bases between. The CDR3 has 16 residues. The CDR3 spells CASQEMGLLGAGELFF. The DNA of the CDR3 is TGTGCCTCCCAAGAGATGGGACTCCTCGGGGCCGGGGAGCTGTTTTTT. The full variable domain, rest sourced from reference TRBV28 and TRBJ2-2, is DVKVTQSSRYLVKRTGEKVFLECVQDMDHENMFWYRQDPGLGLRLIYFSYDVKMKEKGDIPEGYSVSREKKERFSLILESASTNQTSMYLCASQEMGLLGAGELFFGEGSRLTVL.

V gene TRBV12-3 or TRBV12-4 combines with J gene TRBJ1-3; no clear D gene. The CDR3 contains 15 residues. Trimming left V 3 bases short and J 2 bases short, with 11 bases between. The CDR3 sequence: CASSFFAPAGNTIYF. The CDR3 nucleotides read TGTGCCAGCAGTTTCTTCGCGCCCGCTGGAAACACCATATATTTT.

The sample holds a few counts of this clonotype. V and J are TRBV10-2 and TRBJ2-2, with TRBD2 as a possible D gene (6 bases). Trimming shortened V by 6 bases and J by 6 bases, and 17 bases separated the two germline ends. This CDR3 contains 15 residues. Germline CDR1 and CDR2: WSHSY and SAAADI. This CDR3 reads CASREATRESGELFF. The CDR3 coding sequence is TGCGCCAGCAGGGAAGCGACTAGAGAGTCCGGGGAGCTGTTTTTT.

This clonotype has more than one count but fewer than ten. The V call is TRBV7-9, the J call TRBJ1-4; maybe TRBD1 (6 bases). The V gene lost 5 bases and the J gene lost 4 bases, with 11 bases spanning the gap. Germline loops: CDR1 SEHNR, CDR2 FQNEAQ (reference sequence). The CDR3 sequence is 14 residues long. CDR3 sequence (DNA): TGTGCCAGCAGCCAGGGGACCGTTAATGAAAAACTGTTTTTT. This gives the protein CASSQGTVNEKLFF. Full variable domain (rest looked up from reference TRBV7-9 and TRBJ1-4): DTGVSQNPRHKITKRGQNVTFRCDPISEHNRLYWYRQTLGQGPEFLTYFQNEAQLEKSRLLSDRFSAERPKGSFSTLEIQRTEQGDSAMYLCASSQGTVNEKLFFGSGTQLSVL.

The rearrangement joins TRBV6-2 or TRBV6-3 to TRBJ1-2; D remains unclear. V was trimmed by 0 bases and J by 2 bases, leaving 10 bases between them. The CDR3 length is 15 residues. Per germline, CDR1 MNHEY and CDR2 SVGEGT. The CDR3 DNA reads TGTGCCAGCAGTTACTCTTCGGGATCCAACTATGGCTACACCTTC. Translating gives CASSYSSGSNYGYTF.

The chain has TRBV20-1 and TRBJ2-1; 9 positions match TRBD1. CDR3 length equals 16 residues. Trimming at V came to 4 bases and at J to 4 bases, leaving 11 bases not matched to a gene. Germline V gene data show CDR1 as DFQATT and CDR2 as SNEGSKA (reference sequence). In DNA form, the CDR3 reads TGCAGTGCTAATAGAGTAACAGGGGGCTTTTACAATGAGCAGTTCTTC. Translated: CSANRVTGGFYNEQFF.

The chain employs TRBV5-1 and TRBJ2-1; perhaps TRBD2 as D (6 bases). The CDR3 has 15 amino acids. Deletions cut 1 base from V and 4 bases from J, with 12 bases between. Looked up from germline, CDR1 is SGHRS and CDR2 is YFSETQ. CDR3 bases: TGCGCCAGCAGCTTGAGAGGCGGGGTTTACAATGAGCAGTTCTTC. Protein sequence: CASSLRGGVYNEQFF.

The rearrangement joins TRBV7-8 to TRBJ1-4; TRBD1 might be the D (5 bases). The CDR3 extends over 17 amino acids. Per germline, CDR1 SGHVS and CDR2 FQNEAQ. Trimming pared 5 bases from V and 4 bases from J, leaving 20 bases between. The CDR3 sequence is CASSLRGAWEGNEKLFF. The DNA for the CDR3 is TGTGCCAGCAGCCTAAGGGGAGCCTGGGAGGGTAATGAAAAACTGTTTTTT. The entire variable domain, with the rest obtained from reference TRBV7-8 and TRBJ1-4, is as follows: GAGVSQSPRYKVAKRGQDVALRCDPISGHVSLFWYQQALGQGPEFLTYFQNEAQLDKSGLPSDRFFAERPEGSVSTLKIQRTQQEDSAVYLCASSLRGAWEGNEKLFFGSGTQLSVL.